Below, 26 T cell receptor beta chains from the same sample are listed, as sequenced in a study of T cells after yellow fever vaccination. Each CDR3 protein gets one entry after TCRdb re-called the 5' RACE reads with MiXCR. This table has about 220,000 distinct CDR3 sequences, approximately 3% appearing once. Material: CD4+ T cells sorted from PBMCs, obtained 10 days after the yellow fever booster vaccination. The receptor source for this set is a man aged 18 to 29 who received the YFV17D yellow fever vaccine.

The chain carries TRBV18 and TRBJ2-2; D is unclear. Germline V lookup: CDR1 KGHSH, CDR2 LQKENI. Deletions cut 3 bases from V and 0 bases from J, with 5 bases between. This CDR3 spans 14 amino acids. CDR3 amino acids: CASSPESNTGELFF. The CDR3 bases are TGTGCCAGCTCACCGGAGTCGAACACCGGGGAGCTGTTTTTT.

This chain joins TRBV28 and TRBJ1-1; D is unclear. The CDR3 runs to 12 residues. The V end was cut by 6 bases, the J end by 11 bases, with 16 bases between. Germline V gene data show CDR1 as MDHEN and CDR2 as SYDVKM. The CDR3 coding sequence is TGTGCCAGCAGCCTGGGTTTGCTAGGGGCTTTCTTT. As protein: CASSLGLLGAFF.

This clonotype was counted a few times. V gene TRBV20-1 combines with J gene TRBJ1-1; D is uncertain. Trimming removed 4 bases from V and 2 bases from J, with 8 bases in between. Germline V CDR1 and CDR2: DFQATT, SNEGSKA (reference sequence). There are 12 residues in the CDR3. This CDR3 reads CSAIITNTEAFF. The CDR3 bases are TGCAGTGCTATCATTACTAACACTGAAGCTTTCTTT.

The table lists this clonotype with a few counts. V and J are TRBV24-1 and TRBJ2-1; 8 bases are a match to TRBD2. The CDR3 spans 15 residues. The V and J ends lost 3 bases and 7 bases, in that order; junction bases with no gene match: 7. CDR1 and CDR2 (germline): KGHDR, SFDVKD. CDR3 residues: CATSDGTRVPNEQFF. CDR3 nucleotides: TGTGCCACCAGTGATGGGACTAGAGTCCCGAATGAGCAGTTCTTC.

In its sample, this clonotype was seen a few times. The V call is TRBV24-1, the J call TRBJ1-1; D may be TRBD1 (5 bases). Per the germline V gene, CDR1 is KGHDR and CDR2 is SFDVKD. This CDR3 region has 15 residues. Deletions cut 4 bases from V and 7 bases from J, with 18 bases between. The CDR3, as DNA: TGTGCCACCAGTGAAGGTGGGGCGGGGGGATTTGAAGCTTTCTTT. This gives the protein CATSEGGAGGFEAFF.

This clonotype was found many times. The V and J genes are TRBV19 and TRBJ1-5, with D perhaps matching TRBD1 (6 bases). Germline CDR1 and CDR2: LNHDA and SQIVND (reference sequence). The ends were cut back, 3 bases at V and 7 bases at J, with 10 bases in the middle. The CDR3 loop spans 13 amino acids. CDR3 sequence (DNA): TGTGCCAGTAGTATCGACAGGTTGCAGCCCCAGCATTTT. Amino acid sequence: CASSIDRLQPQHF.

The chain combines TRBV28 with TRBJ2-1, with D uncertain. The germline CDR1 and CDR2 sequences are MDHEN and SYDVKM. This CDR3 is built from 12 residues. V was clipped by 2 bases and J by 7 bases, with 6 bases between them. The DNA for the CDR3 is TGTGCCAGCAGTTTAGGTTGGAATGAGCAGTTCTTC. Its translation is CASSLGWNEQFF.

This clonotype showed up just a few times. CDR3 in amino acids: CASSITRITDTQYF. CDR3 DNA sequence: TGTGCCAGCAGCATCACACGTATCACAGATACGCAGTATTTT. The chain employs TRBV7-2 and TRBJ2-3; D is uncertain. Germline loops: CDR1 SGHTA, CDR2 FQGNSA. The CDR3 runs 14 residues. V lost 5 bases and J lost 2, with 11 bases in between. Based on the CDR3 plus reference TRBV7-2 and TRBJ2-3, the full variable domain is GAGVSQSPSNKVTEKGKDVELRCDPISGHTALYWYRQSLGQGLEFLIYFQGNSAPDKSGLPSDRFSAERTGGSVSTLTIQRTQQEDSAVYLCASSITRITDTQYFGPGTRLTVL.

There are a few counts of this clonotype. This chain uses TRBV7-9 with TRBJ1-1, with unresolved D. V was shortened by 5 bases and J by 7 bases, with 8 bases between the two germline ends. Looked up from germline, CDR1 is SEHNR and CDR2 is FQNEAQ (reference sequence). CDR3 length: 11 residues. DNA for the CDR3: TGTGCCAGCAGCCCAGGCCATGAAGCTTTCTTT. Translation gives CASSPGHEAFF.

The rearrangement joins TRBV25-1 to TRBJ2-7; D gene uncertain. V was shortened by 3 bases and J by 3 bases, with 12 bases between the two germline ends. The CDR3 covers 14 residues. Germline-derived CDR1 and CDR2 are MGHDK and SYGVNS. CDR3 sequence reads: CASSDSGIRYEQYF. In DNA form, the CDR3 reads TGTGCCAGCAGTGACTCAGGTATACGCTACGAGCAGTACTTC.

In its sample, this clonotype was seen a few times. The V gene is TRBV4-2, the J gene TRBJ1-2; TRBD1 is a possible D gene (5 bases). V lost 1 base and J lost 7, with 10 bases in between. The CDR3 length is 13 residues. Germline assignment: CDR1 LGHNA and CDR2 YNFKEQ. This CDR3 is CASSQAGDFGYTF. DNA of the CDR3: TGTGCCAGCAGCCAAGCTGGGGACTTTGGCTACACCTTC.

This chain connects TRBV19 to TRBJ2-7; 11 nucleotides align to TRBD1. Germline values: CDR1 LNHDA, CDR2 SQIVND (reference sequence). The CDR3 extends over 15 amino acids. Trimming took 4 bases from V and 4 from J; bases not matched to a gene: 6. The CDR3 sequence is CASSNIGTGGYEQYF. The CDR3 DNA sequence: TGTGCCAGTAGTAACATCGGGACAGGGGGTTACGAGCAGTACTTC.

The table lists this clonotype with a few counts. V and J are TRBV19 and TRBJ2-7; D is possibly TRBD1 (6 bases). The CDR3 contains 15 residues. V gave up 5 bases and J gave up 3 bases, with 17 bases separating them. The germline CDR1 and CDR2 sequences are LNHDA and SQIVND (reference sequence). CDR3 sequence: CASSGVGTLYYEQYF. The CDR3 DNA reads as TGTGCCAGTAGTGGAGTAGGGACACTCTACTACGAGCAGTACTTC.

This clonotype was detected many times. J is TRBJ2-7 and V is TRBV5-1, with no clear D. This CDR3 is built from 11 residues. Trimming shortened V by 0 bases and J by 4 bases, and 2 bases separated the two germline ends. CDR1 is SGHRS and CDR2 is YFSETQ in the germline V gene. CDR3 DNA: TGCGCCAGCAGCTTGGGTTACGAGCAGTACTTC. Encoded protein: CASSLGYEQYF.

This clonotype was counted at least ten times. This chain joins TRBV7-9 and TRBJ2-3; 9 bases agree with TRBD2. This CDR3 is 17 amino acids long. The V gene end was trimmed by 1 base and the J gene end by 3 bases; junction bases not matched to a gene: 8. Per germline, CDR1 SEHNR and CDR2 FQNEAQ (reference sequence). CDR3: CASSLEAGGPFTDTQYF. The CDR3 coding sequence is TGTGCCAGCAGCTTAGAAGCGGGGGGCCCCTTTACAGATACGCAGTATTTT.

This clonotype appeared many times. This chain links TRBV29-1 with TRBJ2-5; 9 bases map to TRBD2. This CDR3 spans 14 amino acids. J lost 4 bases, V lost 6 bases, and 9 bases had no gene match. CDR1 and CDR2 (germline): SQVTM, ANQGSEA. The CDR3 region has the DNA TGCAGCGTACCGCCTAGCGGGGTTATAGAGACCCAGTACTTC. Protein sequence: CSVPPSGVIETQYF.

The CDR3 sequence: CASSLWLAGGLNEQFF. The CDR3 nucleotides read TGTGCCAGCAGTTTATGGCTAGCGGGGGGGCTGAATGAGCAGTTCTTC. V is TRBV27 and J is TRBJ2-1; 12 bases agree with TRBD2. After removal of 1 base from V and 7 bases from J, the junction contained 5 bases not matched to a gene. This CDR3 contains 16 residues. Germline CDR1 and CDR2: MNHEY and SMNVEV (reference sequence).

This clonotype was seen a handful of times. V and J are TRBV2 and TRBJ2-1; 7 bases map to TRBD2. Germline loops: CDR1 SNHLY, CDR2 FYNNEI. With V trimmed by 6 bases and J by 7 bases, 9 bases remained unmatched. CDR3 length equals 14 residues. CDR3 sequence: CASSAGLVTNEQFF. The CDR3 DNA sequence: TGTGCCAGCAGCGCCGGACTAGTAACGAATGAGCAGTTCTTC.

This clonotype has a handful of counts. This chain connects TRBV19 to TRBJ1-5; perhaps TRBD1 as D (5 bases). Trimming stripped 5 bases from V and 3 bases from J, with 8 bases between. Germline V gene sequence: CDR1 LNHDA, CDR2 SQIVND (reference sequence). This CDR3 has 13 residues. This CDR3 reads CASSGTANQPQHF. CDR3 coding DNA: TGTGCCAGTAGTGGGACGGCCAATCAGCCCCAGCATTTT. The whole variable domain, remainder taken from reference TRBV19 and TRBJ1-5, is DGGITQSPKYLFRKEGQNVTLSCEQNLNHDAMYWYRQDPGQGLRLIYYSQIVNDFQKGDIAEGYSVSREKKESFPLTVTSAQKNPTAFYLCASSGTANQPQHFGDGTRLSIL.

This clonotype has only a few counts. This chain connects TRBV20-1 to TRBJ2-3; D remains unclear. Germline values: CDR1 DFQATT, CDR2 SNEGSKA (reference sequence). The CDR3 extends over 14 amino acids. V was trimmed by 3 bases and J by 1 base, leaving 11 bases between them. Here the CDR3 reads CSARVPVGTDTQYF. In nucleotides, the CDR3 is TGCAGTGCTAGGGTCCCAGTTGGCACAGATACGCAGTATTTT.

The chain is built from TRBV12-3 or TRBV12-4 and TRBJ1-3, with D uncertain. V lost 8 bases to trimming and J lost 0 bases, with 11 bases between them. This CDR3 spans 14 amino acids. The CDR3 protein is CASRLSSSGNTIYF. The CDR3 DNA reads TGTGCCAGCCGGCTGAGTAGCTCTGGAAACACCATATATTTT.

A few counts support this clonotype. The chain is built from TRBV7-2 and TRBJ1-3; D is undetermined. This CDR3 is 16 amino acids long. Trimming took off 2 bases at V and 4 bases at J, with 15 bases between the two ends. The germline gives CDR1 SGHTA, CDR2 FQGNSA. The CDR3 DNA follows: TGTGCCAGCAGCTTATCGACCGCCTTGGTAGGAAACACCATATATTTT. Encoded protein: CASSLSTALVGNTIYF. The full variable domain, its missing parts supplied by reference TRBV7-2 and TRBJ1-3, is GAGVSQSPSNKVTEKGKDVELRCDPISGHTALYWYRQSLGQGLEFLIYFQGNSAPDKSGLPSDRFSAERTGGSVSTLTIQRTQQEDSAVYLCASSLSTALVGNTIYFGEGSWLTVV.

This clonotype was detected only a few times. The chain combines TRBV7-2 with TRBJ2-3; TRBD2 might be the D (5 bases). The CDR3 runs to 15 residues. Trimming left V 5 bases short and J 0 bases short, with 12 bases between. CDR1 is SGHTA and CDR2 is FQGNSA in the germline V gene. In DNA, the CDR3 is TGTGCCAGCAGCCCGGGATACCTTAGCACAGATACGCAGTATTTT. This encodes CASSPGYLSTDTQYF.

V usage is TRBV14 and J usage is TRBJ1-1; D is unresolved. Germline loops: CDR1 SGHDN, CDR2 FVKESK. This CDR3 contains 16 residues. Trimming cost V 0 bases and J 1 base, with 12 bases left between them. CDR3 DNA sequence: TGTGCCAGCAGCCAAGATTGGCAGAACAGGAACACTGAAGCTTTCTTT. This sequence encodes CASSQDWQNRNTEAFF.

This clonotype was counted ten times or more. The chain employs TRBV6-2 or TRBV6-3 and TRBJ2-1, with D possibly matching TRBD1 (6 bases). The germline V gene has CDR1 MNHEY and CDR2 SVGEGT. V lost 2 bases and J lost 0, with 20 bases in between. CDR3 length equals 19 residues. Here the CDR3 DNA reads TGTGCCAGCAGTTACAGACCCTGGGACACCTTAAGCTCCTACAATGAGCAGTTCTTC. It codes for CASSYRPWDTLSSYNEQFF.

This clonotype was seen at least ten times. The chain links TRBV12-3 or TRBV12-4 to TRBJ2-1; the D is unclear. The CDR3 sequence is 13 residues long. Deletions cut 4 bases from V and 8 bases from J, with 12 bases between. The DNA for the CDR3 is TGTGCCAGCAGTTCGTTGGGAAGGGATGAGCAGTTCTTC. Translating it yields CASSSLGRDEQFF.